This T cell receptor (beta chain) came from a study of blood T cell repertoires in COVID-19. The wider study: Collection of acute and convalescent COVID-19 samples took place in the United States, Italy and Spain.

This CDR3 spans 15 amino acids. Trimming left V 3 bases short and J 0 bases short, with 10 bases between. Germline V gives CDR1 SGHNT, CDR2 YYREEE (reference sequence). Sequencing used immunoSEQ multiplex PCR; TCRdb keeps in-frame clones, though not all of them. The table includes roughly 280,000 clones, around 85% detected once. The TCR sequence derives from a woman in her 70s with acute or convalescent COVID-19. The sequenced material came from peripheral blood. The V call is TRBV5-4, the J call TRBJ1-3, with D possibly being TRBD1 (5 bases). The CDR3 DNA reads TGTGCCAGCAGCTCGGACACGGTCTCTGGAAACACCATATATTTT. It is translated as CASSSDTVSGNTIYF.